Here is one TCR beta chain with its context. The antigen is unknown. This specimen belongs to a study of cytomegalovirus exposure and HLA in healthy donors. Notes on the study in general: Reported results showed that the classifier diagnosed cytomegalovirus status with high specificity and sensitivity.

The CDR3 consists of 12 residues. Germline CDR1 MNHNS, CDR2 SASEGT. PCR amplification relied on 60 Vbeta primers (plus 13 Jbeta primers). Libraries were prepared by immunoSEQ multiplex PCR; TCRdb keeps only in-frame clonotypes and omits some of them. The table lists approximately 150,000 clones, around three quarters of them singletons. This chain joins TRBV6-1 and TRBJ2-5, with D possibly matching TRBD1 (5 bases). TRBJ2-7 explains the end of the DNA better; the J call may be wrong. The clonotype was recovered from a man in his forties or fifties in good health and CMV-seronegative. Source material: PBMCs. The CDR3 DNA follows: TGTGCCAGCAGTAGGGGATACTACGAGCAGTACTTC. Its protein is CASSRGYYEQYF.